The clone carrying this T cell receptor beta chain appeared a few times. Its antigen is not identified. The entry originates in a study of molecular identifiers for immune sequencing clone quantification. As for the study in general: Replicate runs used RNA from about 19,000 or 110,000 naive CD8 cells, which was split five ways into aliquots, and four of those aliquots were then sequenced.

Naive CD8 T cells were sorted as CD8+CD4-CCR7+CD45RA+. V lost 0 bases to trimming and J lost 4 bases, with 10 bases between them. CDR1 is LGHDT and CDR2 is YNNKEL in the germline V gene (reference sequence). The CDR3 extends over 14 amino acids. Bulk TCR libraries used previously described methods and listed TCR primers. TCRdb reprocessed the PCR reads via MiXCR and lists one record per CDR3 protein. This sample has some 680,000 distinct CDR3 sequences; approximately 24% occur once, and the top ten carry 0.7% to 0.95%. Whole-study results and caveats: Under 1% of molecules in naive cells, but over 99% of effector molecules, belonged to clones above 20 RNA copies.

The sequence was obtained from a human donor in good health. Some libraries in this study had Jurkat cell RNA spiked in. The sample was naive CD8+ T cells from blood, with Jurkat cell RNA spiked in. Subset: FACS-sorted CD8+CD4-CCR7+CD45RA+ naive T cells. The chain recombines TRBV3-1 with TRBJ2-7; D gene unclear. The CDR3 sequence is CASSQEWEKYEQYF. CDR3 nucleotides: TGTGCCAGCAGCCAAGAGTGGGAAAAATACGAGCAGTACTTC.